This T cell receptor beta chain was recorded in a study of blood T cell repertoires in COVID-19. Looking at the study overall: Samples representing acute and convalescent COVID-19 were sourced from the United States, Italy and Spain.

In the original analysis: How many nucleated cells were present was estimated from reference gene primer amplification. TCRdb's copy holds only in-frame clones and misses some; the assay was immunoSEQ multiplex PCR. Clone size and V and J calls were adopted from that table, with D and trimming inferred from the DNA. The data show 190,000 or so clones, 75% to 85% seen once. The germline CDR1 and CDR2 sequences are MNHEY and SVGAGI. V was trimmed by 5 bases and J by 0 bases, leaving 14 bases between them. This CDR3 spans 15 amino acids. Participant reports of clinical history set cohort assignment. The chain joins TRBV6-5 to TRBJ2-7, with D perhaps matching TRBD1 (6 bases). The receptor was isolated from a man aged 40-49 years who had recovered from COVID-19. The specimen was PBMCs or T cells enriched from blood (not recorded which). CDR3 protein: CASSTGTRDSYEQYF. CDR3 nucleotides: TGTGCCAGCAGTACGGGGACAAGAGACTCCTACGAGCAGTACTTC.